Shown below are 16 T cell receptor beta chains from a single sample sequenced in a study. TCRdb redid the calling of the 5' RACE reads with MiXCR, one entry per CDR3 protein. The sample lists nearly 55,000 distinct CDR3 sequences, around 24% occurring once. Input material: tumor-infiltrating naive CD4+ T cells sorted from the breast tumor. Subset specified: naive CD4+ T cells, CD4+CD45RA+CD25-. These receptors came from a female donor with breast cancer.

This clonotype came up a few times. This chain uses TRBV2 with TRBJ2-7, with D possibly being TRBD1 (5 bases). Germline loops: CDR1 SNHLY, CDR2 FYNNEI. Trimming left V 7 bases short and J 3 bases short, with 19 bases between. This CDR3 has 15 residues. The CDR3 bases are TGTGCCAGCACTACCCCAGGGTCGACCAACTACGAGCAGTACTTC. It yields the protein CASTTPGSTNYEQYF.

The chain uses TRBV4-3 and TRBJ1-1; TRBD1 aligns across 12 bases. In germline, CDR1 is LGHNA, CDR2 YSLEER. J lost 8 bases, V lost 0 bases, and 7 bases had no gene match. The CDR3 runs 16 residues. The CDR3 nucleotides are TGCGCCAGCAGCCAAGATTTGGCGGGGACAGGGGGCGAAGCTTTCTTT. It yields the protein CASSQDLAGTGGEAFF.

This chain joins TRBV5-1 and TRBJ2-4; the match to TRBD2 covers 7 bases. Germline V gene lookup returns CDR1 SGHRS and CDR2 YFSETQ. The junction had 8 bases not matched to a gene; V was cut back by 0 bases and J by 8 bases. This CDR3 is built from 15 residues. CDR3 DNA: TGCGCCAGCAGCTTGGATCGGCGGGAGAGAGACATTCAGTACTTC. Its protein product is CASSLDRRERDIQYF.

The rearrangement uses TRBV6-5 and TRBJ1-1; D perhaps matches TRBD1 (5 bases). Trimming stripped 7 bases from V and 3 bases from J, with 15 bases between. The CDR3 sequence is 14 residues long. In germline, CDR1 is MNHEY, CDR2 SVGAGI. CDR3 in DNA: TGTGCCAGCACCCAAACGGTAGGGGACACTGAAGCTTTCTTT. Protein: CASTQTVGDTEAFF.

The rearrangement uses TRBV5-5 and TRBJ1-5; D not resolved. CDR1 SGHKS and CDR2 YYEKEE come from the germline V gene (reference sequence). The V and J ends lost 2 bases and 2 bases respectively, with 17 bases between them. The CDR3 spans 17 residues. CDR3 residues: CASSFVPGRDGNQPQHF. CDR3 coding DNA: TGTGCCAGCAGCTTTGTTCCGGGGAGGGATGGCAATCAGCCCCAGCATTTT.

J is TRBJ1-5 and V is TRBV2; D is uncertain. This CDR3 is built from 14 residues. V lost 8 bases and J lost 2, with 13 bases in between. Germline values: CDR1 SNHLY, CDR2 FYNNEI. The CDR3 coding sequence is TGTGCCAGCTCGGGGATCGAACGCAATCAGCCCCAGCATTTT. This translates into CASSGIERNQPQHF.

This clonotype was detected ten times or more. The V and J genes are TRBV2 and TRBJ1-5; 8 positions agree with TRBD1. Germline V gene lookup returns CDR1 SNHLY and CDR2 FYNNEI. V gave up 6 bases and J gave up 2 bases; unmatched junction bases: 18. The CDR3 has 19 residues. This CDR3 reads CASRRAPRTGFFGNQPQHF. In DNA, the CDR3 is TGTGCCAGCAGGAGGGCGCCGCGGACAGGGTTTTTTGGCAATCAGCCCCAGCATTTT.

This chain connects TRBV28 to TRBJ1-2; D not certain. The CDR3 extends over 11 amino acids. V was shortened by 5 bases and J by 5 bases, with 6 bases between the two germline ends. The germline V gene has CDR1 MDHEN and CDR2 SYDVKM. CDR3 loop: CASSPNYGYTF. The CDR3, as DNA: TGTGCCAGCAGTCCGAATTATGGCTACACCTTC.

This sequence joins TRBV5-1 and TRBJ2-7, with 10 bases lining up with TRBD2. The CDR3 runs to 20 residues. The germline CDR1 and CDR2 sequences are SGHRS and YFSETQ. V lost 2 bases and J lost 4; bases outside the gene matches: 21. CDR3 nucleotide sequence: TGCGCCAGCAGCTTAAGGGCCAACACTCCCTTCGGGACTAGCGCATACGAGCAGTACTTC. As protein: CASSLRANTPFGTSAYEQYF.

The chain has TRBV5-6 and TRBJ1-3; D unresolved. V was cut by 4 bases and J by 0 bases, with 11 bases left in between. CDR1 is SGHDT, CDR2 YYEEEE, per germline. The CDR3 consists of 15 residues. The CDR3 loop is CASSPMTSSGNTIYF. The CDR3 bases are TGTGCCAGCAGCCCAATGACCAGCTCTGGAAACACCATATATTTT. The complete variable domain, with remaining parts taken from reference TRBV5-6 and TRBJ1-3, reads DAGVTQSPTHLIKTRGQQVTLRCSPKSGHDTVSWYQQALGQGPQFIFQYYEEEERQRGNFPDRFSGHQFPNYSSELNVNALLLGDSALYLCASSPMTSSGNTIYFGEGSWLTVV.

V usage is TRBV27 and J usage is TRBJ2-7, with D possibly called TRBD1 or TRBD2 (5 bases each). Trimming left V 7 bases short and J 2 bases short, with 21 bases between. Looked up from germline, CDR1 is MNHEY and CDR2 is SMNVEV (reference sequence). The CDR3 has 16 amino acids. Here the CDR3 DNA reads TGTGCCAGCACCCGGCAGGGCCACTGGGGGACCTACGAGCAGTACTTC. This encodes CASTRQGHWGTYEQYF.

This clonotype was observed a few times. DNA for the CDR3: TGTGCCAGCAGTTTGCCGCAGGGTAACAATGAGCAGTTCTTC. Amino acids: CASSLPQGNNEQFF. The rearrangement links TRBV12-3 or TRBV12-4 to TRBJ2-1; possibly TRBD1 for D (5 bases). Trimming cost V 3 bases and J 5 bases, with 11 bases left between them. The CDR3 consists of 14 residues.

This clonotype was counted many times. As DNA, the CDR3 is TGTGCCAGCAGCCTGGGGGGACGGGGCCAAGAGACCCAGTACTTC. This translates into CASSLGGRGQETQYF. The chain is built from TRBV7-3 and TRBJ2-5; D possibly corresponds to TRBD2 (6 bases). Trimming took 5 bases from V and 1 from J, leaving 14 bases between them. The V gene's germline CDR1 is SGHTA and CDR2 FQGTGA. This CDR3 region has 15 residues.

This clonotype showed up just a few times. The chain links TRBV5-1 to TRBJ2-7; tentative D call: TRBD1 (5 bases). Deletions cut 0 bases from V and 2 bases from J, with 9 bases between. The CDR3 runs 14 residues. Germline values: CDR1 SGHRS, CDR2 YFSETQ. The CDR3 reads CASSLGQNTYEQYF. The CDR3 DNA reads as TGCGCCAGCAGCTTGGGACAGAACACCTACGAGCAGTACTTC.

This clonotype was seen a single time. This chain joins TRBV6-2 or TRBV6-3 and TRBJ2-7, with 14 bases aligning to TRBD2. The germline V gene encodes CDR1 MNHEY and CDR2 SVGEGT. The CDR3 loop spans 15 amino acids. With 2 bases clipped from V and 3 bases from J, the junction kept 0 bases outside the gene matches. DNA for the CDR3: TGTGCCAGCAGTTACGGACTAGCGGGAGGCTACGAGCAGTACTTC. Protein product: CASSYGLAGGYEQYF.

This clonotype was seen only a few times. The chain has TRBV5-1 and TRBJ2-7, with D possibly matching TRBD1 (6 bases). The CDR3 is 12 amino acids. V lost 3 bases and J lost 4, with 8 bases in between. Germline CDR1 is SGHRS and CDR2 is YFSETQ. The CDR3 here is CASSYDRYEQYF. As DNA, the CDR3 is TGCGCCAGCAGCTATGACAGGTACGAGCAGTACTTC.